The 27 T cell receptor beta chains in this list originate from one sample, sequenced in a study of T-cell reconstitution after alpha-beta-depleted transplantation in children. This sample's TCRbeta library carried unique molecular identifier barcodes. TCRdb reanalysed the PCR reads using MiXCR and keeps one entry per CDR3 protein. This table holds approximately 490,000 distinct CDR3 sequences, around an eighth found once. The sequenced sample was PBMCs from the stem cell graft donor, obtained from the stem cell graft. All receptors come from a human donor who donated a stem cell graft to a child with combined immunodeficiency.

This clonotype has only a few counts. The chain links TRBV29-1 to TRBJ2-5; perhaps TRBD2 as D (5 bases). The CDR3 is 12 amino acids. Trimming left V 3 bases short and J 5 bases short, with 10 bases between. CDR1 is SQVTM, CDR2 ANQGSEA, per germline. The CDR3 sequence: CSVDGVGETQYF. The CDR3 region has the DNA TGCAGCGTTGACGGGGTTGGGGAGACCCAGTACTTC. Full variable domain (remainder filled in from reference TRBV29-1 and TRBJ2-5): SAVISQKPSRDICQRGTSLTIQCQVDSQVTMMFWYRQQPGQSLTLIATANQGSEATYESGFVIDKFPISRPNLTFSTLTVSNMSPEDSSIYLCSVDGVGETQYFGPGTRLLVL.

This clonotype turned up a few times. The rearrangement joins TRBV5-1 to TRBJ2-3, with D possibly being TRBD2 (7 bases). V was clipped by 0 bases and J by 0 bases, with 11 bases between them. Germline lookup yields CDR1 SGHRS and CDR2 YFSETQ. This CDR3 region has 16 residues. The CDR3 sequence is CASSLDAGASTDTQYF. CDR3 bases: TGCGCCAGCAGCTTGGATGCGGGGGCTAGCACAGATACGCAGTATTTT.

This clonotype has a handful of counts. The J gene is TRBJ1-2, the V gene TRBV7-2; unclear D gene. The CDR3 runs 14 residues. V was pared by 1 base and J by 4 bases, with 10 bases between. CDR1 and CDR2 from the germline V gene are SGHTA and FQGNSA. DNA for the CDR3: TGTGCCAGCAGCTTAGAGGCATTTACCTATGGCTACACCTTC. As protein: CASSLEAFTYGYTF.

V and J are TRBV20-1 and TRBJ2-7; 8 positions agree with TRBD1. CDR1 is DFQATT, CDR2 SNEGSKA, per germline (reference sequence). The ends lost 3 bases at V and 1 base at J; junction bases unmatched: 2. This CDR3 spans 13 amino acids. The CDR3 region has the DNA TGCAGTGCTAGGGGACAGGAGTCCTACGAGCAGTACTTC. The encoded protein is CSARGQESYEQYF.

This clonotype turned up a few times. The DNA for the CDR3 is TGTGCCAGCAGTCACAGAGAAGGGAGGGATGAGCAGTTCTTC. Translation gives CASSHREGRDEQFF. V and J are TRBV6-2 or TRBV6-3 and TRBJ2-1, with 7 bases aligning to TRBD2. CDR1 is MNHEY and CDR2 is SVGEGT in the germline V gene. The J segment lost 8 bases and the V segment lost 5 bases, leaving 9 bases of the junction unmatched. The length of the CDR3 is 14 residues.

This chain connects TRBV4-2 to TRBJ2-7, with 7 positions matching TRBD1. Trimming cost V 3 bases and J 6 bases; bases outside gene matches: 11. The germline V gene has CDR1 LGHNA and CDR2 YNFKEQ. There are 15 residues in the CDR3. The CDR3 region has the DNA TGTGCCAGCAGCCATCCGGGACAGACTACGATCGAGCAGTACTTC. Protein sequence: CASSHPGQTTIEQYF.

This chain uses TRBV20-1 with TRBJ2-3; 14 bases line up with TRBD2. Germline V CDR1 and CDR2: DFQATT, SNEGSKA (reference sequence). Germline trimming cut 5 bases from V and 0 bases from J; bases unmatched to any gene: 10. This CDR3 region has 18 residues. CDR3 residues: CSAALTSGGEVSTDTQYF. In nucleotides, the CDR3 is TGCAGTGCTGCCCTGACTAGCGGGGGGGAGGTGAGCACAGATACGCAGTATTTT.

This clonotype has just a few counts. This CDR3 reads CSVELRGGNTEAFF. CDR3 nucleotide sequence: TGCAGCGTTGAATTAAGGGGGGGGAACACTGAAGCTTTCTTT. This sequence joins TRBV29-1 and TRBJ1-1, with D perhaps matching TRBD1 (6 bases). Germline loops: CDR1 SQVTM, CDR2 ANQGSEA. V gave up 2 bases and J gave up 1 base, with 11 bases separating them. CDR3 length: 14 residues.

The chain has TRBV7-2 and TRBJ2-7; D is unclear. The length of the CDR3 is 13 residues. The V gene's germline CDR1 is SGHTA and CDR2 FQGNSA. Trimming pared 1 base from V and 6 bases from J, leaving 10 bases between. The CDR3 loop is CASSLDGPSEQYF. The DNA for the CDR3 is TGTGCCAGCAGCTTAGATGGGCCCAGCGAGCAGTACTTC.

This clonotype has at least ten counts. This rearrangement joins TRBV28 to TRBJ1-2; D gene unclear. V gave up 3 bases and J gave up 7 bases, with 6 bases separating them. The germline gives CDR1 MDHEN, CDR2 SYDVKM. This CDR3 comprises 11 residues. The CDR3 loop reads CASSLSRGYTF. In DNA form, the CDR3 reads TGTGCCAGCAGTTTGTCACGTGGCTACACCTTC.

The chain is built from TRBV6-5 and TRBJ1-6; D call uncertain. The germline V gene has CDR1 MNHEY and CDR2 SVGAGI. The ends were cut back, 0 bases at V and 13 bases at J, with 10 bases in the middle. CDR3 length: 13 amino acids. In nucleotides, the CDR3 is TGTGCCAGCAGTTACTCGATGACGGGGCCCCTCCACTTT. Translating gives CASSYSMTGPLHF.

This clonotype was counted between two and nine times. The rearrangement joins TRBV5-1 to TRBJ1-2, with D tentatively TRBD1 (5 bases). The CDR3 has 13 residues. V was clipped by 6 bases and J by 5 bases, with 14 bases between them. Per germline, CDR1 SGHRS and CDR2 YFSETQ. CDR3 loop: CASTKGPGYGYTF. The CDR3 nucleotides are TGCGCCAGCACAAAGGGGCCTGGATATGGCTACACCTTC. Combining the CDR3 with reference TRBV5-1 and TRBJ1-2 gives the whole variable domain KAGVTQTPRYLIKTRGQQVTLSCSPISGHRSVSWYQQTPGQGLQFLFEYFSETQRNKGNFPGRFSGRQFSNSRSEMNVSTLELGDSALYLCASTKGPGYGYTFGSGTRLTVV.

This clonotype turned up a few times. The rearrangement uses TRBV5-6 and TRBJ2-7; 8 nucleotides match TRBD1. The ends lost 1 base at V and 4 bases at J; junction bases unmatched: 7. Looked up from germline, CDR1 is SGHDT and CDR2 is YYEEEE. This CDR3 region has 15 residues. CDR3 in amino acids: CASSLFRGRRYEQYF. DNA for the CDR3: TGTGCCAGCAGCTTGTTCAGGGGGCGCAGGTACGAGCAGTACTTC.

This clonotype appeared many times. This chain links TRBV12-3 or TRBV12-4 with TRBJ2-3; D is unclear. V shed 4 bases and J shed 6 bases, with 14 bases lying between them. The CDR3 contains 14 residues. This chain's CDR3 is CASSSSGSPDTQYF. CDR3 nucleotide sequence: TGTGCCAGCAGTTCCTCCGGGTCTCCGGATACGCAGTATTTT.

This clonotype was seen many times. The CDR3 protein is CASSVAGSSEQYF. CDR3 bases: TGTGCCAGCAGCGTAGCGGGATCATCCGAGCAGTACTTC. J is TRBJ2-7 and V is TRBV9; D might be TRBD2 (5 bases). Germline V CDR1 and CDR2: SGDLS, YYNGEE. CDR3 length: 13 residues. The V gene lost 0 bases and the J gene lost 6 bases, with 10 bases spanning the gap.

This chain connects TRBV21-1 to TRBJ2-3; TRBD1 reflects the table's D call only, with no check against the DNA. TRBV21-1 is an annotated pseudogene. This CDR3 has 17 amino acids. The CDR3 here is CASSKVDPCGSTDTQYF. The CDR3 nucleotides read TGTGCCAGCAGCAAAGTCGACCCCTGCGGGAGCACAGATACGCAGTATTTT.

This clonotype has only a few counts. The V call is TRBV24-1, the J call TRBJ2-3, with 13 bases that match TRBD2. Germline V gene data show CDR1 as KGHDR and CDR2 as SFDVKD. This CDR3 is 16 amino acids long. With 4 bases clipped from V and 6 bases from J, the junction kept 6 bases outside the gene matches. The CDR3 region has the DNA TGTGCCACCAGTGACCCGGGACTAGCGGGATCCGATACGCAGTATTTT. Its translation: CATSDPGLAGSDTQYF.

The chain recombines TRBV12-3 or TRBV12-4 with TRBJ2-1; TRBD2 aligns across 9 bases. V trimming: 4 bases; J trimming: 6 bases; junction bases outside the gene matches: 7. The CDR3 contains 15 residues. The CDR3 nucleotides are TGTGCCAGCAGTTCCGAGCGGGAGGCCCCCAATGAGCAGTTCTTC. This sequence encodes CASSSEREAPNEQFF.

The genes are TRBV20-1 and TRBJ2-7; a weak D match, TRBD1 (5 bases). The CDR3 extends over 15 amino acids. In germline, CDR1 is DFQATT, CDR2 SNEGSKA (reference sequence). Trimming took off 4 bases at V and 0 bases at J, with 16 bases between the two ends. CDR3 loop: CSANPETVVSYEQYF. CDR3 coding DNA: TGCAGTGCTAACCCGGAGACAGTTGTCTCCTACGAGCAGTACTTC.

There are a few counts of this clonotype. Here the CDR3 DNA reads TGTGCCAGCAGTAATTCCCACAGGGGGGACTCTGGGGCCAACGTCCTGACTTTC. Residues: CASSNSHRGDSGANVLTF. The V call is TRBV5-6, the J call TRBJ2-6; 8 bases are a match to TRBD1. The CDR3 has 18 amino acids. Trimming cost V 5 bases and J 0 bases; bases outside gene matches: 10. Looked up from germline, CDR1 is SGHDT and CDR2 is YYEEEE.

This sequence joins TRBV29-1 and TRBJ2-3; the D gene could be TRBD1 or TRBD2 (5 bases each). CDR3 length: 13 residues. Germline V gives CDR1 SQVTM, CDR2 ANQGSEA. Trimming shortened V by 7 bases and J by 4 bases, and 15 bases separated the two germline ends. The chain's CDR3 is CSGGPGLADTQYF. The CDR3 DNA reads TGCAGCGGGGGACCCGGTCTAGCAGATACGCAGTATTTT.

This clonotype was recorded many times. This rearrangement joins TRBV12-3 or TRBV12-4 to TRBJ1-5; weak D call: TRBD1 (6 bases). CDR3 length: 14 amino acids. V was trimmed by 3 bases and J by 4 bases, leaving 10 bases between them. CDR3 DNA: TGTGCCAGCAGTTTGGGGGGCACGAATCAGCCCCAGCATTTT. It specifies CASSLGGTNQPQHF.

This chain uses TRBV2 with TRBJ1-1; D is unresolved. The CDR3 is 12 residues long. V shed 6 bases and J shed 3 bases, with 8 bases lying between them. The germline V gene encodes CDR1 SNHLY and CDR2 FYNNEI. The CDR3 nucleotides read TGTGCCAGCAGGGTACAACACACTGAAGCTTTCTTT. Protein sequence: CASRVQHTEAFF.

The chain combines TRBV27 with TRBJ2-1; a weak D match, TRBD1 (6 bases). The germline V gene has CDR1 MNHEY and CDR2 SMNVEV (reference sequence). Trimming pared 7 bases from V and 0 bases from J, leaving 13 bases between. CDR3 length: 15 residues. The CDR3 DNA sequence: TGTGCCAGCACAGGGGTCCTCAGCTCCTACAATGAGCAGTTCTTC. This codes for CASTGVLSSYNEQFF.

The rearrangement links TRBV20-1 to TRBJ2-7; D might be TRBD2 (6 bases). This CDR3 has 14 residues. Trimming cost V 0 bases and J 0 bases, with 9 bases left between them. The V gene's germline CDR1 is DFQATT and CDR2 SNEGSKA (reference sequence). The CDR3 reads CSARDPGSSYEQYF. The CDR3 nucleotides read TGCAGTGCTAGAGATCCCGGGAGCTCCTACGAGCAGTACTTC.

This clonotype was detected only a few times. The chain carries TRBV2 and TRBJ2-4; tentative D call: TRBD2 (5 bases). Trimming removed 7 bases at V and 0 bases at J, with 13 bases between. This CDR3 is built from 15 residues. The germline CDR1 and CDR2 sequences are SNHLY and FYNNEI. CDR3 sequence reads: CASISSEGAKNIQYF. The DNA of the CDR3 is TGTGCCAGCATATCTTCAGAGGGAGCCAAAAACATTCAGTACTTC.

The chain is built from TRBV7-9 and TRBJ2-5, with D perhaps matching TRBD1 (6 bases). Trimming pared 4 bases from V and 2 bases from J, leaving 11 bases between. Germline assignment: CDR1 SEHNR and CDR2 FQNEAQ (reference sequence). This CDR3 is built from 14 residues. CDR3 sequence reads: CASSSSTGQETQYF. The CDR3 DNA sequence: TGTGCCAGCAGCTCGAGTACAGGGCAAGAGACCCAGTACTTC.